The 16 T cell receptor beta chains given below trace back to one sample, sequenced in a study of cytomegalovirus exposure and HLA in healthy donors. 13 Jbeta primers and 60 Vbeta primers were used for the PCR. The protocol was immunoSEQ multiplex PCR, while the TCRdb copy is restricted to in-frame clones and leaves out a portion. The top ten clones hold 2.1% of a sample with approximately 110,000 clones, about four fifths of them seen once. Sequenced sample: PBMCs. Receptors originate from a man aged 25 to 40 in good health and CMV-seronegative.

This chain links TRBV6-5 with TRBJ1-1; D remains unclear. With 7 bases removed from V and 2 bases from J, the gap between germline ends came to 14 bases. Germline V gives CDR1 MNHEY, CDR2 SVGAGI. The CDR3 length is 14 residues. CDR3 in DNA: TGTGCCAGCACCCGGGGTAAAGGAAACACTGAAGCTTTCTTT. Translation gives CASTRGKGNTEAFF.

CDR3 sequence reads: CASSLEPRGEQYF. CDR3 coding DNA: TGTGCCAGCAGTTTGGAACCCAGGGGGGAGCAGTACTTC. The chain couples TRBV27 to TRBJ2-7, with 7 bases lining up with TRBD1. CDR1 MNHEY and CDR2 SMNVEV come from the germline V gene (reference sequence). Germline trimming cut 3 bases from V and 7 bases from J; bases unmatched to any gene: 6. The CDR3 covers 13 residues.

This clone came up once. Other DNA sequences from this sample encode an identical CDR3 as well. The DNA for the CDR3 is TGTGCCAGCAGCTTGAGGGACAGGGGAAGAGAAGATACGCAGTATTTT. Its translation: CASSLRDRGREDTQYF. The chain combines TRBV7-8 with TRBJ2-3; 10 nucleotides match TRBD1. Germline trimming cut 3 bases from V and 5 bases from J; bases unmatched to any gene: 8. The CDR3 contains 16 residues. Germline CDR1 is SGHVS and CDR2 is FQNEAQ.

This clone was picked up many times. The DNA of the CDR3 is TGTGCCAGCAGTGTACAGGGAAGGGGAACTGAAGCTTTCTTT. Amino acids: CASSVQGRGTEAFF. The chain has TRBV6-1 and TRBJ1-1; tentative D call: TRBD1 (6 bases). Trimming took off 4 bases at V and 5 bases at J, with 14 bases between the two ends. Looked up from germline, CDR1 is MNHNS and CDR2 is SASEGT. The length of the CDR3 is 14 residues.

The rearrangement links TRBV6-1 to TRBJ2-5, with TRBD2 identical over 11 bases. Germline-derived CDR1 and CDR2 are MNHNS and SASEGT. V was clipped by 2 bases and J by 7 bases; unmatched bases: 9. This CDR3 region has 16 residues. The CDR3 protein is CASSESTSGAVGTQYF. The CDR3 DNA reads TGTGCCAGCAGTGAATCGACTAGCGGGGCTGTAGGGACCCAGTACTTC.

In its sample, this clone was seen a few times. The chain has TRBV12-5 and TRBJ2-1; TRBD1 might be the D (5 bases). V was cut by 4 bases and J by 6 bases, with 7 bases left in between. The CDR3 runs 12 residues. Germline V lookup: CDR1 LGHNT, CDR2 FRNRAP. In DNA form, the CDR3 reads TGTGCTAGTGGTTCAGACAGCAATGAGCAGTTCTTC. Its translation is CASGSDSNEQFF.

There are a few counts of this clone. The rearrangement links TRBV7-6 to TRBJ2-7, with 7 bases lining up with TRBD1. The CDR3 has 14 amino acids. Germline lookup yields CDR1 SGHVS and CDR2 FNYEAQ. The trim removed 4 bases at V and 3 bases at J, leaving 6 bases unmatched. The CDR3 is CASSSVRDSYEQYF. The CDR3 DNA sequence: TGTGCCAGCAGCTCCGTCCGGGACAGCTACGAGCAGTACTTC. The whole variable domain, filled in from reference TRBV7-6 and TRBJ2-7, reads GAGVSQSPRYKVTKRGQDVALRCDPISGHVSLYWYRQALGQGPEFLTYFNYEAQQDKSGLPNDRFSAERPEGSISTLTIQRTEQRDSAMYRCASSSVRDSYEQYFGPGTRLTVT.

This clone appeared once. The V and J genes are TRBV6-1 and TRBJ2-1; no clear D gene. Germline V gene sequence: CDR1 MNHNS, CDR2 SASEGT. V lost 3 bases, J lost 0 bases, and 6 bases lay in between. This CDR3 has 14 residues. The CDR3 nucleotides read TGTGCCAGCAGTGAGTCGAGCTCCTACAATGAGCAGTTCTTC. Encoded protein: CASSESSSYNEQFF.

The chain couples TRBV6-1 to TRBJ1-3; D is possibly TRBD1 (6 bases). Germline V gene data show CDR1 as MNHNS and CDR2 as SASEGT. V was shortened by 7 bases and J by 0 bases, with 13 bases between the two germline ends. The CDR3 extends over 15 amino acids. The CDR3 bases are TGTGCCAGCAAGCCCGACAGGAGCTCTGGAAACACCATATATTTT. Protein product: CASKPDRSSGNTIYF.

This clone showed up just once. The CDR3 protein is CASSLVAGANYGYTF. The CDR3 DNA reads as TGTGCCAGCAGCTTGGTAGCGGGAGCTAACTATGGCTACACCTTC. The chain is built from TRBV5-4 and TRBJ1-2, with D unresolved. The CDR3 sequence is 15 residues long. With 0 bases removed from V and 0 bases from J, the gap between germline ends came to 9 bases. Per the germline V gene, CDR1 is SGHNT and CDR2 is YYREEE (reference sequence).

This clone was recorded only once. The CDR3 nucleotides are TGTGCCAGCAGCCACCCGGACGGGACAGGCCTTCCCTACGAGCAGTACTTC. It is translated as CASSHPDGTGLPYEQYF. The gene calls are TRBV2 and TRBJ2-7, with TRBD1 identical over 8 bases. This CDR3 spans 17 amino acids. V shed 6 bases and J 2 bases; nucleotides not matched to a gene: 15. Per germline, CDR1 SNHLY and CDR2 FYNNEI.

Written as DNA, the CDR3 is TGTGCCAGCAGCCATGGGGTCGGGGACAGGGAGAGGGGCTACACCTTC. Amino acids: CASSHGVGDRERGYTF. The chain links TRBV4-2 to TRBJ1-2; 9 bases are shared with TRBD1. Germline assignment: CDR1 LGHNA and CDR2 YNFKEQ. The CDR3 has 16 amino acids. With V trimmed by 3 bases and J by 8 bases, 13 bases remained unmatched.

The chain employs TRBV4-1 and TRBJ2-1, with 8 bases matching TRBD2. The V and J ends lost 3 bases and 1 base, in that order; junction bases with no gene match: 8. The CDR3 length is 17 residues. Germline CDR1 is MGHRA and CDR2 is YSYEKL. CDR3: CASSQGPRGGSYNEQFF. DNA of the CDR3: TGCGCCAGCAGCCAGGGGCCGCGCGGGGGGTCCTACAATGAGCAGTTCTTC.

V usage is TRBV18 and J usage is TRBJ1-4; D gene ambiguous. Germline V lookup: CDR1 KGHSH, CDR2 LQKENI. The CDR3 totals 15 residues. V lost 6 bases and J lost 2, with 13 bases in between. The CDR3 DNA follows: TGTGCCAGCTCGGATCGGGGAGGGACTAATGAAAAACTGTTTTTT. It codes for CASSDRGGTNEKLFF.

This sequence joins TRBV7-2 and TRBJ2-1; tentatively, D is TRBD2 (6 bases). Germline assignment: CDR1 SGHTA and CDR2 FQGNSA. The germline V and J ends were trimmed by 6 bases and 6 bases, with 12 bases remaining between them. The CDR3 length is 13 residues. CDR3 sequence reads: CASRIGGGNEQFF. The CDR3 DNA is TGTGCCAGCAGGATTGGGGGAGGCAATGAGCAGTTCTTC. Drawing the rest from reference TRBV7-2 and TRBJ2-1, the complete variable domain is GAGVSQSPSNKVTEKGKDVELRCDPISGHTALYWYRQSLGQGLEFLIYFQGNSAPDKSGLPSDRFSAERTGGSVSTLTIQRTQQEDSAVYLCASRIGGGNEQFFGPGTRLTVL.

Only a few counts were recorded for this clone. The CDR3 region is CASGQTGGTEAFF. CDR3 sequence (DNA): TGTGCTAGTGGTCAAACAGGGGGCACTGAAGCTTTCTTT. The J gene is TRBJ1-1, the V gene TRBV12-5, with TRBD1 identical over 8 bases. V lost 5 bases to trimming and J lost 4 bases; unmatched junction nucleotides: 3. Per the germline V gene, CDR1 is LGHNT and CDR2 is FRNRAP. This CDR3 has 13 residues.